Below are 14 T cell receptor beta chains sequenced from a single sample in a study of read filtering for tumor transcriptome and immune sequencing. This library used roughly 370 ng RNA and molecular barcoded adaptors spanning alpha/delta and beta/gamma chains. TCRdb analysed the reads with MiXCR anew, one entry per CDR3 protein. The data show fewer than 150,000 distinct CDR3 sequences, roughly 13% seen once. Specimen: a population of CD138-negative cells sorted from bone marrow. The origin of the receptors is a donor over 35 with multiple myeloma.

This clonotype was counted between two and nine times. The CDR3 protein is CSSGEGRSTEAFF. The CDR3 region has the DNA TGCAGCTCCGGGGAGGGGAGAAGCACTGAAGCTTTCTTT. The chain recombines TRBV29-1 with TRBJ1-1; the D gene is possibly TRBD1 (5 bases). The CDR3 consists of 13 residues. Germline CDR1 SQVTM, CDR2 ANQGSEA. V lost 8 bases to trimming and J lost 4 bases, with 17 bases between them.

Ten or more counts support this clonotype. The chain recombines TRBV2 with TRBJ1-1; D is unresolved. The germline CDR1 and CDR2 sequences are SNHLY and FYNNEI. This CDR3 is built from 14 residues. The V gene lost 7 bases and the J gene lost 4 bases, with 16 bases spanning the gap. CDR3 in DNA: TGTGCCAGCAAAACGACACTACTGGGCACTGAAGCTTTCTTT. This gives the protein CASKTTLLGTEAFF.

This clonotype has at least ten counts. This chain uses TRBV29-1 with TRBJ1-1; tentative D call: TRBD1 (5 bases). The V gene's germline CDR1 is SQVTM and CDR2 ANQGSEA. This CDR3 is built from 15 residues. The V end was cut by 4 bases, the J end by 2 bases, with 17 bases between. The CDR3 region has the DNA TGCAGCGTTGTTGAGGGGAACGGGTATAACACTGAAGCTTTCTTT. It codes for CSVVEGNGYNTEAFF.

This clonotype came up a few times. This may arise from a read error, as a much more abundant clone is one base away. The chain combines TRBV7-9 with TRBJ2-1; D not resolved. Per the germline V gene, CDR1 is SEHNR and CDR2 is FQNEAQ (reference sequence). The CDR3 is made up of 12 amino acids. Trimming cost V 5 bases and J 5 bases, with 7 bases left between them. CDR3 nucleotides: TGTGCCAGCAGCCCGTTACACAATGAGCAGTTCTTC. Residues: CASSPLHNEQFF.

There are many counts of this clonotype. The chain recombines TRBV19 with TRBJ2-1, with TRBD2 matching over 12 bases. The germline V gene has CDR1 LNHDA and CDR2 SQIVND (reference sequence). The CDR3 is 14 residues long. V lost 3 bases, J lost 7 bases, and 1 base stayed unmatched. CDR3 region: CASSIGTSGNEQFF. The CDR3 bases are TGTGCCAGTAGTATTGGGACTAGCGGGAATGAGCAGTTCTTC.

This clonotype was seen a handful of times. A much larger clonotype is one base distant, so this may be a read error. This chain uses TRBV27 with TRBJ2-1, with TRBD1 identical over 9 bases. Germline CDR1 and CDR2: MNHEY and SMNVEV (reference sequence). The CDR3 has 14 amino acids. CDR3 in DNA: TGTGCCAGCAATCCTCAGGACAGGGGCCATGAGCGGTTCTTC. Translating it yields CASNPQDRGHERFF.

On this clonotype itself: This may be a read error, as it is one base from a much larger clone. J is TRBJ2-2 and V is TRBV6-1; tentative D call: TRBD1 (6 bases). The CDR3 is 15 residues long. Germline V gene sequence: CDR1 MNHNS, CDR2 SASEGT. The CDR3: CASRWGQSNIGELFF. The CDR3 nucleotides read TGTGCCAGCAGGTGGGGACAATCGAACATCGGGGAGCTGTTTTTT.

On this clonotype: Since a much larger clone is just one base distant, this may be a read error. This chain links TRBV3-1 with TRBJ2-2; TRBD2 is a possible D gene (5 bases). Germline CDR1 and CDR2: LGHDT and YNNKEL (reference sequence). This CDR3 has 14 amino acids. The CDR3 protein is CASSQPPPTGVLFF. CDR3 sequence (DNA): TGTGCCAGCAGCCAGCCGCCTCCCACCGGGGTGCTGTTTTTT.

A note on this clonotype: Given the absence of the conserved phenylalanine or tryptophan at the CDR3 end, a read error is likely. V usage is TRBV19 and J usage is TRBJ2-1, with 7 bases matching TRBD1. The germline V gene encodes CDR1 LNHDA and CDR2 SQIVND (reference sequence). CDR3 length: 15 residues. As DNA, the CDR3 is TGTGCCAGTAGAAGGGACAGAGAGCCCTACAGTGAGCAGTTCTTA. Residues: CASRRDREPYSEQFL.

CDR3 region: CASTHAITGELFF. The DNA for the CDR3 is TGTGCCAGCACCCACGCAATCACCGGGGAGCTGTTTTTT. The J gene is TRBJ2-2, the V gene TRBV6-2 or TRBV6-3; D ambiguous. This CDR3 is built from 13 residues. CDR1 is MNHEY and CDR2 is SVGEGT in the germline V gene. Trimming pared 7 bases from V and 4 bases from J, leaving 10 bases between.

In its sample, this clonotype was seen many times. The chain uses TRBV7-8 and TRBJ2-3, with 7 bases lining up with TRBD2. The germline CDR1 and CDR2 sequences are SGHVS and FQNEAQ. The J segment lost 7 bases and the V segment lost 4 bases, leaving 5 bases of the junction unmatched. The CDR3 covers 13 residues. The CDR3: CASSWTRSNTQYF. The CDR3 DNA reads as TGTGCCAGCAGCTGGACTAGGAGCAATACGCAGTATTTT.

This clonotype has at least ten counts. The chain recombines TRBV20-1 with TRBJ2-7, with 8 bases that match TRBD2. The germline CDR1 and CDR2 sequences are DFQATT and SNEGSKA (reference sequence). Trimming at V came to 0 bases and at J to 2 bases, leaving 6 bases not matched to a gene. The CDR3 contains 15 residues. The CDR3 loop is CSARDASGGTYEQYF. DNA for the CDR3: TGCAGTGCTAGAGATGCCAGCGGGGGCACCTACGAGCAGTACTTC.

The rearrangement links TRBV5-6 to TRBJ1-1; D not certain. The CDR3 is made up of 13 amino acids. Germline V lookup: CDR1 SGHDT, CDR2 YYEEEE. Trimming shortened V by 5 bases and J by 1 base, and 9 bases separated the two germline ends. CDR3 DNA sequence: TGTGCCAGCAGTATGGAGCGGAACACTGAAGCTTTCTTT. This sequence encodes CASSMERNTEAFF. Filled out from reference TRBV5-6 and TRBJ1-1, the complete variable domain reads DAGVTQSPTHLIKTRGQQVTLRCSPKSGHDTVSWYQQALGQGPQFIFQYYEEEERQRGNFPDRFSGHQFPNYSSELNVNALLLGDSALYLCASSMERNTEAFFGQGTRLTVV.

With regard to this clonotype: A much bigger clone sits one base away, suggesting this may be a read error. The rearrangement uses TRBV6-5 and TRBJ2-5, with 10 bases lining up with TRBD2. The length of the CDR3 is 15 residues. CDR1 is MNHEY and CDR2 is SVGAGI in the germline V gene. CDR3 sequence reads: CASSYSGTSAEAQYF. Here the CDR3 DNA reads TGTGCCAGCAGTTACTCCGGGACTAGCGCAGAGGCCCAGTACTTC.